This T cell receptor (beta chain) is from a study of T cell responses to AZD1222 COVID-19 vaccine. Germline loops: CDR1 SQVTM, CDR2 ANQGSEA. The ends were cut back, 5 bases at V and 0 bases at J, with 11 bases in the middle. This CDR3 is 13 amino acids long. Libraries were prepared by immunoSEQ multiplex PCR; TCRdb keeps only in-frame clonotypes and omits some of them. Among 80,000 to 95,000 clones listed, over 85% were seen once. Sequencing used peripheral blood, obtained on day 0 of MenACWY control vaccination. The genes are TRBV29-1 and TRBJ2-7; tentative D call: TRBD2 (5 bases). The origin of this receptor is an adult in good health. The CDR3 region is CSVQVAISYEQYF. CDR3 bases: TGCAGCGTTCAAGTAGCGATCTCCTACGAGCAGTACTTC.